The entry below gives a single T cell receptor (beta chain) sequence along with its context. These data come from a study of shared T cell receptors in the human thymus. The table came from immunoSEQ multiplex PCR; TCRdb's copy has only in-frame clones and leaves some out. In the table there are approximately 580,000 clones, around 82% of which are singletons. CDR3 length equals 17 residues. CDR1 and CDR2 from the germline V gene are LNHDA and SQIVND (reference sequence). V trimming: 0 bases; J trimming: 0 bases; junction bases outside the gene matches: 7. A further study also used this sample, focusing on human thymus T cells. That publication notes: Thymus specimens were resections from corrective heart surgery. Within thymic and blood repertoires, V and J gene usage appeared to be biased.

This TCR came from a boy under two years old with a congenital heart defect. The sequenced sample was thymocytes. The gene calls are TRBV19 and TRBJ2-5, with 7 positions matching TRBD1. DNA for the CDR3: TGTGCCAGTAGTATAGATGTAGGGGGCCGGTACCAAGAGACCCAGTACTTC. This codes for CASSIDVGGRYQETQYF.